The 30 T cell receptor beta chains presented below share a single source sample, sequenced in a study of T-cell memory formation after mild COVID-19. MiXCR, applied by TCRdb to the 5' RACE reads, yields one record per CDR3 protein. The data show approximately 290,000 distinct CDR3 sequences, with just under 20% seen just once and more than 20% held by the top ten. Sequenced material: PBMCs or a T cell subset sorted from them (not recorded which). These receptors all come from a young man who had mild COVID-19 (a few samples of this study predate the infection). Cell type and time point are not known.

The chain's CDR3 is CASSLTYSHQETQYF. The CDR3, as DNA: TGTGCCAGCAGCTTAACGTATTCTCACCAAGAGACCCAGTACTTC. V and J are TRBV7-3 and TRBJ2-5; D gene ambiguous. The V end lost 0 bases, the J end lost 0 bases, and 8 bases lay between the germline ends. Germline V gene data show CDR1 as SGHTA and CDR2 as FQGTGA. The CDR3 runs to 15 residues. The whole variable domain, remainder taken from reference TRBV7-3 and TRBJ2-5, is GAGVSQTPSNKVTEKGKYVELRCDPISGHTALYWYRQSLGQGPEFLIYFQGTGAADDSGLPNDRFFAVRPEGSVSTLKIQRTERGDSAVYLCASSLTYSHQETQYFGPGTRLLVL.

There are a few counts of this clonotype. The chain carries TRBV11-2 and TRBJ2-3; the match to TRBD1 covers 7 bases. Germline V CDR1 and CDR2: SGHAT, FQNNGV. V lost 1 base and J lost 4; bases outside the gene matches: 11. The CDR3 is 17 residues long. The CDR3 nucleotides read TGTGCCAGCAGCTTAGGACAGGGAGCCGGGGATTCAGATACGCAGTATTTT. It translates to CASSLGQGAGDSDTQYF.

This clonotype was seen only a few times. V usage is TRBV7-6 and J usage is TRBJ2-4; D remains ambiguous. Germline V gene sequence: CDR1 SGHVS, CDR2 FNYEAQ. Trimming removed 5 bases from V and 0 bases from J, with 14 bases in between. The length of the CDR3 is 16 residues. The chain's CDR3 is CASSRWVPGAKNIQYF. CDR3 DNA sequence: TGTGCCAGCAGCCGGTGGGTCCCCGGAGCCAAAAACATTCAGTACTTC.

This clonotype was picked up a small number of times. The chain uses TRBV12-3 or TRBV12-4 and TRBJ2-7; D gene ambiguous. V dropped 5 bases and J dropped 7 bases, with 12 bases sitting between them. This CDR3 comprises 12 residues. The CDR3 reads CASSLPGMEQYF. CDR3 in DNA: TGTGCCAGCAGTCTCCCGGGCATGGAGCAGTACTTC.

The V and J genes are TRBV7-2 and TRBJ1-3, with D uncertain. The CDR3 loop spans 14 amino acids. V was trimmed by 5 bases and J by 1 base, leaving 9 bases between them. Germline V gene sequence: CDR1 SGHTA, CDR2 FQGNSA. For the CDR3, the DNA is TGTGCCAGCAGCCGGGAAGGGTCTGGAAACACCATATATTTT. This codes for CASSREGSGNTIYF.

This clonotype showed up just a few times. The rearrangement uses TRBV7-2 and TRBJ1-5; D call uncertain. The length of the CDR3 is 14 residues. The germline V gene encodes CDR1 SGHTA and CDR2 FQGNSA. Trimming cost V 5 bases and J 4 bases, with 12 bases left between them. The CDR3 DNA follows: TGTGCCAGCAGCCTGCGCAGGCTGAATCAGCCCCAGCATTTT. As protein: CASSLRRLNQPQHF.

In DNA, the CDR3 is TGTGCCAGCAGCCAGCGTTCCGTGAATCCGGTCCAAGAGACCCAGTACTTC. It specifies CASSQRSVNPVQETQYF. The gene calls are TRBV4-2 and TRBJ2-5; D gene uncertain. Trimming stripped 3 bases from V and 1 base from J, with 18 bases between. The CDR3 has 17 residues. CDR1 is LGHNA and CDR2 is YNFKEQ in the germline V gene.

This chain joins TRBV6-2 or TRBV6-3 and TRBJ2-7; D not resolved. This CDR3 has 13 residues. Germline CDR1 is MNHEY and CDR2 is SVGEGT. V dropped 6 bases and J dropped 3 bases, with 12 bases sitting between them. The CDR3 is CASSVFEVYEQYF. DNA of the CDR3: TGTGCCAGCAGCGTCTTCGAGGTCTACGAGCAGTACTTC.

A few counts support this clonotype. The chain recombines TRBV28 with TRBJ1-1; 10 bases align to TRBD1. The CDR3 loop spans 15 amino acids. With V trimmed by 3 bases and J by 6 bases, 7 bases remained unmatched. Germline CDR1 and CDR2: MDHEN and SYDVKM. The CDR3 protein is CASSLGTGVFPEAFF. In DNA form, the CDR3 reads TGTGCCAGCAGTTTGGGGACAGGGGTTTTCCCTGAAGCTTTCTTT.

J is TRBJ2-1 and V is TRBV2; 9 bases map to TRBD1. Trimming at V came to 4 bases and at J to 9 bases, leaving 10 bases not matched to a gene. The CDR3 extends over 15 amino acids. Per the germline V gene, CDR1 is SNHLY and CDR2 is FYNNEI. The CDR3 DNA is TGTGCCAGCAGTGGGGGGACAGGGTCTCCGTCTGAGCAGTTCTTC. Translating it yields CASSGGTGSPSEQFF. The full variable domain, with the rest looked up from reference TRBV2 and TRBJ2-1, is EPEVTQTPSHQVTQMGQEVILRCVPISNHLYFYWYRQILGQKVEFLVSFYNNEISEKSEIFDDQFSVERPDGSNFTLKIRSTKLEDSAMYFCASSGGTGSPSEQFFGPGTRLTVL.

Only a few counts were recorded for this clonotype. The chain carries TRBV5-1 and TRBJ2-1; 8 bases are shared with TRBD1. The CDR3 is 15 residues long. The germline V gene encodes CDR1 SGHRS and CDR2 YFSETQ. With V trimmed by 4 bases and J by 2 bases, 5 bases remained unmatched. The CDR3 sequence: CASSARTGPYNEQFF. The DNA of the CDR3 is TGCGCCAGCAGCGCCCGGACAGGGCCCTACAATGAGCAGTTCTTC.

The V and J genes are TRBV2 and TRBJ2-3, with D uncertain. Trimming pared 1 base from V and 6 bases from J, leaving 8 bases between. The germline CDR1 and CDR2 sequences are SNHLY and FYNNEI. The CDR3 contains 13 residues. The CDR3 protein is CASSEGLGDTQYF. Here the CDR3 DNA reads TGTGCCAGCAGTGAAGGGTTAGGGGATACGCAGTATTTT.

In its sample, this clonotype was seen a few times. The CDR3 is CASSLGDWSEQYF. DNA for the CDR3: TGTGCCAGCAGCTTAGGAGACTGGTCCGAGCAGTACTTC. The rearrangement joins TRBV7-2 to TRBJ2-7; D unclear. This CDR3 is 13 amino acids long. Deletions cut 1 base from V and 6 bases from J, with 10 bases between. Germline values: CDR1 SGHTA, CDR2 FQGNSA.

In this sample, this clonotype turned up a few times. The genes are TRBV7-9 and TRBJ1-2; D possibly corresponds to TRBD1 (5 bases). V gave up 0 bases and J gave up 14 bases, with 25 bases separating them. CDR1 and CDR2 (germline): SEHNR, FQNEAQ (reference sequence). This CDR3 is built from 16 residues. CDR3: CASSLALMGPGEAETF. In DNA, the CDR3 is TGTGCCAGCAGCTTAGCGCTTATGGGACCGGGGGAAGCTGAAACCTTC.

This clonotype was found a few times. The chain combines TRBV7-3 with TRBJ2-1; D not resolved. Germline loops: CDR1 SGHTA, CDR2 FQGTGA. V lost 0 bases to trimming and J lost 5 bases, with 8 bases between them. The CDR3 is made up of 14 amino acids. The CDR3 protein is CASSLTNRNNEQFF. CDR3 nucleotides: TGTGCCAGCAGCTTAACGAATAGAAACAATGAGCAGTTCTTC.

This clonotype was counted a few times. The CDR3, as DNA: TGCAGCGGGGTAGGGTCGGTTCCTAGCTCCTACAATGAGCAGTTCTTC. Encoded protein: CSGVGSVPSSYNEQFF. V usage is TRBV29-1 and J usage is TRBJ2-1; the D is unclear. V shed 7 bases and J shed 0 bases, with 19 bases lying between them. The V gene's germline CDR1 is SQVTM and CDR2 ANQGSEA. This CDR3 contains 16 residues.

This chain joins TRBV20-1 and TRBJ1-2; the D is unclear. The CDR3 is 13 amino acids. Germline loops: CDR1 DFQATT, CDR2 SNEGSKA (reference sequence). V shed 6 bases and J shed 4 bases, with 15 bases lying between them. The CDR3 reads CSANPGRIYGYTF. CDR3 DNA: TGCAGTGCGAACCCCGGACGGATCTATGGCTACACCTTC.

This clonotype was seen once. The chain uses TRBV7-9 and TRBJ1-1; tentative D call: TRBD1 (5 bases). V lost 3 bases and J lost 4, with 18 bases in between. Germline lookup yields CDR1 SEHNR and CDR2 FQNEAQ (reference sequence). CDR3 length: 16 residues. CDR3 loop: CASSFGDSVRGTEAFF. The CDR3 nucleotides are TGTGCCAGCAGCTTCGGGGACTCGGTTAGGGGCACTGAAGCTTTCTTT.

This clonotype was counted only a few times. This sequence joins TRBV20-1 and TRBJ2-5, with D possibly TRBD2 on 5 matching bases. The CDR3 extends over 15 amino acids. Trimming stripped 3 bases from V and 0 bases from J, with 14 bases between. Per germline, CDR1 DFQATT and CDR2 SNEGSKA (reference sequence). The CDR3 coding sequence is TGCAGTGCTAGCGGTTCAGAGGGATACCAAGAGACCCAGTACTTC. Amino acids: CSASGSEGYQETQYF.

This clonotype was seen a few times. CDR3 residues: CASSSVWSGYEQYF. The DNA for the CDR3 is TGTGCCAGCAGCTCCGTCTGGAGCGGGTACGAGCAGTACTTC. The rearrangement joins TRBV7-2 to TRBJ2-7; a weak D match, TRBD2 (6 bases). The CDR3 has 14 amino acids. The germline CDR1 and CDR2 sequences are SGHTA and FQGNSA. V was pared by 4 bases and J by 4 bases, with 14 bases between.

The V call is TRBV10-1, the J call TRBJ2-1, with D possibly being TRBD2 (5 bases). CDR1 is WNHNN, CDR2 SYGVQD, per germline (reference sequence). The CDR3 loop spans 15 amino acids. V was pared by 2 bases and J by 4 bases, with 12 bases between. The CDR3 DNA sequence: TGCGCCAGCAGTGAGGAGTGGAGCGGTTACAATGAGCAGTTCTTC. As protein: CASSEEWSGYNEQFF.

The chain combines TRBV5-6 with TRBJ2-3, with 7 bases fitting TRBD2. V lost 4 bases and J lost 5; bases outside the gene matches: 13. Germline CDR1 is SGHDT and CDR2 is YYEEEE. The CDR3 extends over 16 amino acids. DNA of the CDR3: TGTGCCAGCAGCCCGTTCGGGGCGGGGGAGAGAGATACGCAGTATTTT. This codes for CASSPFGAGERDTQYF.

This clonotype was observed a handful of times. The V gene is TRBV28, the J gene TRBJ2-3, with a weak D call TRBD2 (6 bases). CDR3 length: 15 residues. The germline V and J ends were trimmed by 4 bases and 4 bases, with 15 bases remaining between them. Germline lookup yields CDR1 MDHEN and CDR2 SYDVKM. CDR3 sequence reads: CASSYLLGGADTQYF. CDR3 sequence (DNA): TGTGCCAGCAGTTATTTATTAGGCGGGGCAGATACGCAGTATTTT.

The sample holds a few counts of this clonotype. The chain uses TRBV11-1 and TRBJ1-6; tentative D call: TRBD1 (6 bases). The V gene's germline CDR1 is SGHAT and CDR2 FQDESV (reference sequence). V lost 4 bases and J lost 7, with 17 bases in between. This CDR3 has 16 residues. In nucleotides, the CDR3 is TGTGCCAGCAGCTCCACGGTCGGGACATTCAATTCACCCCTCCACTTT. It codes for CASSSTVGTFNSPLHF.

The rearrangement links TRBV29-1 to TRBJ2-7; D remains ambiguous. Germline CDR1 SQVTM, CDR2 ANQGSEA. Trimming pared 2 bases from V and 6 bases from J, leaving 8 bases between. This CDR3 spans 11 amino acids. The CDR3 here is CSVERAGEQYV. CDR3 DNA: TGCAGCGTTGAAAGGGCCGGCGAGCAGTACGTC.

This clonotype was recorded at least ten times. V is TRBV3-1 and J is TRBJ2-7; unclear D gene. Trimming removed 0 bases from V and 8 bases from J, with 11 bases in between. This CDR3 region has 13 residues. CDR1 LGHDT and CDR2 YNNKEL come from the germline V gene (reference sequence). The CDR3 DNA is TGTGCCAGCAGCCAAGATTCGGGCCGCCAGCAGTACTTC. Amino acids: CASSQDSGRQQYF.

This clonotype was picked up a small number of times. The chain has TRBV28 and TRBJ2-5, with D perhaps matching TRBD1 or TRBD2 (5 bases each). V was clipped by 8 bases and J by 5 bases, with 24 bases between them. CDR1 is MDHEN, CDR2 SYDVKM, per germline. The CDR3 is made up of 16 amino acids. DNA for the CDR3: TGTGCCAGCTCTTCGGTCGGGGCTAGGTGGGGGGAGACCCAGTACTTC. This gives the protein CASSSVGARWGETQYF.

This clonotype appeared a few times. The gene calls are TRBV10-3 and TRBJ2-7, with 12 bases identical to TRBD2. V lost 8 bases to trimming and J lost 0 bases; unmatched junction nucleotides: 2. The V gene's germline CDR1 is ENHRY and CDR2 SYGVKD. CDR3 length equals 14 residues. The CDR3 DNA follows: TGTGCCATCCGGACTAGCGGGGACTCCTACGAGCAGTACTTC. Amino acid sequence: CAIRTSGDSYEQYF.

This clonotype was counted only a few times. This sequence joins TRBV11-3 and TRBJ2-2; no firm D call. The CDR3 spans 13 residues. Trimming shortened V by 4 bases and J by 6 bases, and 9 bases separated the two germline ends. Germline V gives CDR1 SGHNT, CDR2 YENEEA. This CDR3 reads CASSSHLPGELFF. CDR3 bases: TGTGCCAGCAGCTCCCACTTGCCCGGGGAGCTGTTTTTT.

This chain links TRBV18 with TRBJ2-3; D ambiguous. There are 14 residues in the CDR3. Trimming removed 5 bases at V and 6 bases at J, with 15 bases between. The V gene's germline CDR1 is KGHSH and CDR2 LQKENI. DNA of the CDR3: TGTGCCAGCTCAAAGGGCGGCTCGAAGGATACGCAGTATTTT. Encoded protein: CASSKGGSKDTQYF. Using reference TRBV18 and TRBJ2-3 for the parts outside the CDR3, the full variable domain is NAGVMQNPRHLVRRRGQEARLRCSPMKGHSHVYWYRQLPEEGLKFMVYLQKENIIDESGMPKERFSAEFPKEGPSILRIQQVVRGDSAAYFCASSKGGSKDTQYFGPGTRLTVL.